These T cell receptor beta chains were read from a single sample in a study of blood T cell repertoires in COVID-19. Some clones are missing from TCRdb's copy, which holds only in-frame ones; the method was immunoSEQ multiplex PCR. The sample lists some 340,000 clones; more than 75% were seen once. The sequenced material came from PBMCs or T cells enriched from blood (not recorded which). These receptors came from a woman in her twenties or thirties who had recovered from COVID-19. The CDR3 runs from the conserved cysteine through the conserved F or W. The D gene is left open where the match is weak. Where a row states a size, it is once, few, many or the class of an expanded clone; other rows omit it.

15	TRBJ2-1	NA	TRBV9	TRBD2	CASSGGAGARDEQFF	TGTGCCAGCAGCGGGGGAGCGGGGGCCAGGGATGAGCAGTTCTTC
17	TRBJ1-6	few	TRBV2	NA	CASSPSLAGDGNSPLHF	TGTGCCAGCAGCCCATCCCTGGCCGGGGATGGAAATTCACCCCTCCACTTT
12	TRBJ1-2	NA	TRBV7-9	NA	CASSLQNYGYTF	TGTGCCAGCAGCTTACAAAACTATGGCTACACCTTC
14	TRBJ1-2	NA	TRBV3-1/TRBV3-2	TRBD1	CASSQGQGIYGYTF	TGTGCCAGCAGCCAAGGACAGGGGATTTATGGCTACACCTTC
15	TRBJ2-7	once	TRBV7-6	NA	CASSPYLGGGDEQYF	TGTGCCAGCAGCCCCTACTTGGGGGGGGGCGACGAGCAGTACTTC
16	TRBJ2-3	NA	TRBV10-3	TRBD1	CAISEGQGYVTDTQYF	TGTGCCATCAGTGAGGGACAGGGGTATGTCACAGATACGCAGTATTTT
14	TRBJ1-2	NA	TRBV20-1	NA	CSASRGASNYGYTF	TGCAGTGCGAGTCGGGGTGCTTCCAACTATGGCTACACCTTC
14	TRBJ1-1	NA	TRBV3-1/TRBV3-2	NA	CASSQGGMNTEAFF	TGTGCCAGCAGCCAGGGGGGTATGAACACTGAAGCTTTCTTT
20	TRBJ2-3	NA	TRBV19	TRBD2	CASGREERGVPTASTDTQYF	TGTGCCAGTGGGCGGGAGGAGCGGGGGGTACCCACGGCCAGCACAGATACGCAGTATTTT
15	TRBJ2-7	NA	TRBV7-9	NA	CASSYDSGSYYEQYF	TGTGCCAGCAGCTACGACAGTGGATCGTACTACGAGCAGTACTTC
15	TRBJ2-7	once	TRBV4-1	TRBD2	CASSPLGLANYEQYF	TGCGCCAGCAGCCCGCTCGGACTAGCGAACTACGAGCAGTACTTC
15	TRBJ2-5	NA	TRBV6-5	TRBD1	CASSTGQGGGETQYF	TGTGCCAGCAGTACCGGACAGGGAGGAGGAGAGACCCAGTACTTC
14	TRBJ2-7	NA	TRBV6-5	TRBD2	CASGGTSNMHEQYF	TGTGCCAGCGGCGGGACTAGCAATATGCACGAGCAGTACTTC
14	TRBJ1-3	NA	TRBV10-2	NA	CASGRRVSGNTIYF	TGCGCCAGCGGGCGCAGGGTCTCTGGAAACACCATATATTTT
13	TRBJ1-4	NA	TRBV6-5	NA	CATRTVSGEKLFF	TGTGCCACCCGGACTGTCAGCGGGGAAAAACTGTTTTTT
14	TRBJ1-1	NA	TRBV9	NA	CASSVVPTDTEAFF	TGTGCCAGCAGCGTAGTCCCCACGGACACTGAAGCTTTCTTT
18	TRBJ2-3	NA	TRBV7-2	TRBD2	CASSLIFGLAGGRDTQYF	TGTGCCAGCAGCTTAATCTTCGGACTAGCGGGGGGTCGAGATACGCAGTATTTT
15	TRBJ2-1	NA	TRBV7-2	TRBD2	CASSSPGGAVNEQFF	TGTGCCAGCAGTTCGCCCGGGGGGGCGGTGAATGAGCAGTTCTTC
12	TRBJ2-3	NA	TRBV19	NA	CASRSGTDTQYF	TGTGCCAGTAGATCTGGCACAGATACGCAGTATTTT
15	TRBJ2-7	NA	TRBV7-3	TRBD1	CASSLQGNGSYEQYF	TGTGCCAGCAGCCTACAGGGGAATGGGTCCTACGAGCAGTACTTC
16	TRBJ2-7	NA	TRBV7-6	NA	CASSLRAGQSSYEQYF	TGTGCCAGCAGCTTAAGGGCAGGGCAAAGCTCCTACGAGCAGTACTTC
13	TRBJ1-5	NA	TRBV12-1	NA	CASSLGAGQPQHF	TGTGCCAGCAGCTTAGGGGCAGGTCAGCCCCAGCATTTT
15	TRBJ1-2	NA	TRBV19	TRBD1	CASSTTRDSFYGYTF	TGTGCCAGTAGTACGACCCGGGACAGCTTCTATGGCTACACCTTC
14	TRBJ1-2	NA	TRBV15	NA	CATSRDLGPTYYTF	TGTGCCACCAGCAGAGATTTGGGGCCTACTTACTACACCTTC
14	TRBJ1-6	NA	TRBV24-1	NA	CATSAGIPRSPLHF	TGTGCCACCAGTGCAGGGATCCCTCGTTCACCCCTCCACTTT
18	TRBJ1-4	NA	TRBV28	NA	CASTNFGGSGATNEKLFF	TGTGCCAGCACTAATTTTGGGGGGTCGGGTGCAACTAATGAAAAACTGTTTTTT
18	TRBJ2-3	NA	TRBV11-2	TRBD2	CASSRGLAGGVGTDTQYF	TGTGCCAGCAGCAGGGGACTAGCGGGGGGCGTGGGCACAGATACGCAGTATTTT
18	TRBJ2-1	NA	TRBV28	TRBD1	CASSLWGTGGLAYNEQFF	TGTGCCAGCAGTTTATGGGGGACAGGGGGCCTAGCCTACAATGAGCAGTTCTTC
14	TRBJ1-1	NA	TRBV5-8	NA	CASSLDRTNTEAFF	TGTGCCAGCAGCCTAGACAGAACGAACACTGAAGCTTTCTTT
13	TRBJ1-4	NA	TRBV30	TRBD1	CAWGGQGVEKLFF	TGTGCCTGGGGGGGACAGGGTGTTGAAAAACTGTTTTTT
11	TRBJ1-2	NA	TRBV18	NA	CASSSLQGYTF	TGTGCCAGCTCGTCACTACAAGGCTACACCTTC